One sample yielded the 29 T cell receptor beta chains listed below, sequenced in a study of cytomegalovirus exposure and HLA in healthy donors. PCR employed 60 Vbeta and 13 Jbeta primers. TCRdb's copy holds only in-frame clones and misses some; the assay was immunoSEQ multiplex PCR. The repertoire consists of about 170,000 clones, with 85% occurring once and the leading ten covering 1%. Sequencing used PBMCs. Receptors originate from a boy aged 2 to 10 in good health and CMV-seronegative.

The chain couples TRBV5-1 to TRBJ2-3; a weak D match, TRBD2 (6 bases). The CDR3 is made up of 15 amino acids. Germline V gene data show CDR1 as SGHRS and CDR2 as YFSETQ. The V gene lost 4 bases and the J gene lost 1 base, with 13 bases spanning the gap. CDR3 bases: TGCGCCAGCAGCCCCCGGGGCGGGGGCACAGATACGCAGTATTTT. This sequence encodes CASSPRGGGTDTQYF.

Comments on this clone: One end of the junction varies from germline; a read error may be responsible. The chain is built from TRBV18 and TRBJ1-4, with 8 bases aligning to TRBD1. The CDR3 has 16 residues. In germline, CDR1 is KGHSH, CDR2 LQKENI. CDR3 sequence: CASSYTGGATNEKLFF. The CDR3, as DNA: TGTGCTAGCTCTTATACAGGGGGTGCAACTAATGAAAAACTGTTTTTT.

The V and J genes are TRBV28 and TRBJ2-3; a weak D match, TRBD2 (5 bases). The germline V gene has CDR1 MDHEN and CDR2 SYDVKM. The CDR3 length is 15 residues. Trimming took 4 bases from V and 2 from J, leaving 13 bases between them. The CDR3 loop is CASSSERTYTDTQYF. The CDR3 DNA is TGTGCCAGCAGTTCCGAGCGGACCTACACAGATACGCAGTATTTT.

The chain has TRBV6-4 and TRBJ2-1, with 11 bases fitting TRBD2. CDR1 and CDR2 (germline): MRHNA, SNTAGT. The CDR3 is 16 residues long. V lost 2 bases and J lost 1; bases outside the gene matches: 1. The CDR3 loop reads CASSDIAGGSYNEQFF. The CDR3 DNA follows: TGTGCCAGCAGTGACATAGCGGGAGGGTCCTACAATGAGCAGTTCTTC.

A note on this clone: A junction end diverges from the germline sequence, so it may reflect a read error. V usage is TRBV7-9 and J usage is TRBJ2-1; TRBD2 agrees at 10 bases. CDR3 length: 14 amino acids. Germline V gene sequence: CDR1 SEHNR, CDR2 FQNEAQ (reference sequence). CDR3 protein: CASSVAGGPNEQFF. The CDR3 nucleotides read TGTGCCAGCAGCGTAGCGGGAGGACCCAATGAGCAGTTCTTC.

CDR3 coding DNA: TGTGCCAGCAGCTTTGCGAACAGCGGGGCCGGGGAGCTGTTTTTT. The encoded protein is CASSFANSGAGELFF. The rearrangement uses TRBV11-3 and TRBJ2-2; 7 bases fit TRBD2. This CDR3 region has 15 residues. V shed 3 bases, J shed 6 bases, and the junction held 7 bases outside the gene matches. CDR1 and CDR2 (germline): SGHNT, YENEEA. Complete variable domain (other parts from reference TRBV11-3 and TRBJ2-2): EAGVVQSPRYKIIEKKQPVAFWCNPISGHNTLYWYLQNLGQGPELLIRYENEEAVDDSQLPKDRFSAERLKGVDSTLKIQPAELGDSAVYLCASSFANSGAGELFFGEGSRLTVL.

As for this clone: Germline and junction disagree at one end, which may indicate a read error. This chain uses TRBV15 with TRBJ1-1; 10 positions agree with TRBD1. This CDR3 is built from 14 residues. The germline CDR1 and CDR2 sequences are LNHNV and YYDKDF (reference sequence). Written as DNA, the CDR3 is TGTGCCACCAGTCGGACAGGGGGGAACACTGAAGCTTCCTTT. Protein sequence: CATSRTGGNTEASF.

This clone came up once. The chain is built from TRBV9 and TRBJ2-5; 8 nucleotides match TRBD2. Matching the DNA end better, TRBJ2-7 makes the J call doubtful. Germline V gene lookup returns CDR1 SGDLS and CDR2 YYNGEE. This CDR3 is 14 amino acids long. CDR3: CASSVATSAYEQYF. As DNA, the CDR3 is TGTGCCAGCAGCGTAGCGACTAGCGCCTACGAGCAGTACTTC.

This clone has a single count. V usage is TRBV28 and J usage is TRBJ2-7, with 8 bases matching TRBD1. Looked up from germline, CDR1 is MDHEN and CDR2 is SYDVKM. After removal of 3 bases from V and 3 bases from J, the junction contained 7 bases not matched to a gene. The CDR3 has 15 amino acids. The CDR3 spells CASSFEGDRFYEQYF. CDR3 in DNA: TGTGCCAGCAGTTTCGAGGGGGACAGGTTCTACGAGCAGTACTTC.

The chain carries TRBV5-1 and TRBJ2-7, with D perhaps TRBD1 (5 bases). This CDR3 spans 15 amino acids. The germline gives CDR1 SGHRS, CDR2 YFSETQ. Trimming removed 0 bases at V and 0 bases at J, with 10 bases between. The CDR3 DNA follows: TGCGCCAGCAGCTTGGGGACATCGAGCTCCTACGAGCAGTACGTC. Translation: CASSLGTSSSYEQYV.

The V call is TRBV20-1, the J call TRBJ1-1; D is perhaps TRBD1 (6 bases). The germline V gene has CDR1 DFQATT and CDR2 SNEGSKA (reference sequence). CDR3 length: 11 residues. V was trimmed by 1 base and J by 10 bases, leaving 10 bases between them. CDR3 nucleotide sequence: TGCAGTGCTAGAGTCGCACAGGGAGCTTTCTTT. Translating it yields CSARVAQGAFF.

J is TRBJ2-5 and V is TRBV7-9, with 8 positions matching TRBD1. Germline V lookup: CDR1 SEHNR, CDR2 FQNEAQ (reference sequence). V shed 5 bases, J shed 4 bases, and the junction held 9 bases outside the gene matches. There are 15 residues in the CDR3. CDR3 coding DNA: TGTGCCAGCAGCCAGGACAGGGCGTTTGTAGAGACCCAGTACTTC. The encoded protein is CASSQDRAFVETQYF.

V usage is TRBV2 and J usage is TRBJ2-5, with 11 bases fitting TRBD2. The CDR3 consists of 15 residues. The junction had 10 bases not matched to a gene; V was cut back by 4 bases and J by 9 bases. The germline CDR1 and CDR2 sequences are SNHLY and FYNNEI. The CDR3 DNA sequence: TGTGCCAGCAGTGCGGGGACTAGCGGCCCAGTCGCCCAGTACTTC. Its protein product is CASSAGTSGPVAQYF.

For the CDR3, the DNA is TGTGCCAGCTGGACAGGGGTTACTATTAGCACAGATACGCAGTATTTT. It codes for CASWTGVTISTDTQYF. The rearrangement joins TRBV11-2 to TRBJ2-3; 9 bases match TRBD1. V shed 8 bases, J shed 0 bases, and the junction held 9 bases outside the gene matches. This CDR3 comprises 16 residues. Germline CDR1 and CDR2: SGHAT and FQNNGV.

Here the CDR3 reads CASSLEPPGSRTEAFF. DNA of the CDR3: TGCGCCAGCAGCTTGGAACCCCCAGGGTCGCGCACTGAAGCTTTCTTT. The chain couples TRBV5-1 to TRBJ1-1, with TRBD1 as a possible D gene (5 bases). The V and J ends lost 0 bases and 4 bases respectively, with 16 bases between them. CDR1 and CDR2 (germline): SGHRS, YFSETQ. CDR3 length: 16 residues.

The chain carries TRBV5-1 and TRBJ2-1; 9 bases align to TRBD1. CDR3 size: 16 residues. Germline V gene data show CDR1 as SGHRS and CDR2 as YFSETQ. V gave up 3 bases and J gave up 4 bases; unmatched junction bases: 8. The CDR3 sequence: CASSSNRDRAYNEQFF. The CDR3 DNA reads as TGCGCCAGCAGCTCTAACCGGGACAGGGCATACAATGAGCAGTTCTTC.

The CDR3: CASGTTNEQYF. Here the CDR3 DNA reads TGTGCGAGTGGGACAACCAACGAGCAGTACTTC. This chain links TRBV19 with TRBJ2-7; a possible D gene is TRBD1 (6 bases). The CDR3 consists of 11 residues. Germline loops: CDR1 LNHDA, CDR2 SQIVND (reference sequence).

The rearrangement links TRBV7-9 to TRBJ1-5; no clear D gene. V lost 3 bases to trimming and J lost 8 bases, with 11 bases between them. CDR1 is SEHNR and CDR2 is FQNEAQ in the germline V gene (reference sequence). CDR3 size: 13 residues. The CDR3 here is CASSLGGNEPQHF. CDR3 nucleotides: TGTGCCAGCAGCTTGGGCGGGAATGAGCCCCAGCATTTT.

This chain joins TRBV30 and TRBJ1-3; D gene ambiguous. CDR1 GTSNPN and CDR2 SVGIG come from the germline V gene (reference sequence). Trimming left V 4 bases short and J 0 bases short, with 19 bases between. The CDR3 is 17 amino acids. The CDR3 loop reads CAWNRRGTTLSGNTIYF. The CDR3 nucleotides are TGTGCCTGGAATCGGCGGGGAACCACTCTCTCTGGAAACACCATATATTTT.

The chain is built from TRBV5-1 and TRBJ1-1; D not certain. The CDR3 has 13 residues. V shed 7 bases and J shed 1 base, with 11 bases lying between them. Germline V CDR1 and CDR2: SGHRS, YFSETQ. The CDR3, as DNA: TGCGCCAGCTACGAGGATAGGAACACTGAAGCTTTCTTT. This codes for CASYEDRNTEAFF.

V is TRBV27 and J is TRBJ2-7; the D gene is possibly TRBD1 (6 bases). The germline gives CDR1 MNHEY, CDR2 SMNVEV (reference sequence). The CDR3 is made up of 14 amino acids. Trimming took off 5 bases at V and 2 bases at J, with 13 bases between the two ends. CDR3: CASSPNRVPYEQYF. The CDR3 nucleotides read TGTGCCAGCAGTCCCAACAGGGTGCCCTACGAGCAGTACTTC.

CDR3 sequence: CAWSGGQGKHF. DNA of the CDR3: TGTGCCTGGAGTGGGGGACAGGGTAAGCATTTT. The rearrangement uses TRBV30 and TRBJ1-5; 9 bases map to TRBD1. The V segment lost 1 base and the J segment 14 bases; nucleotides outside the gene matches: 3. The V gene's germline CDR1 is GTSNPN and CDR2 SVGIG (reference sequence). The CDR3 sequence is 11 residues long.

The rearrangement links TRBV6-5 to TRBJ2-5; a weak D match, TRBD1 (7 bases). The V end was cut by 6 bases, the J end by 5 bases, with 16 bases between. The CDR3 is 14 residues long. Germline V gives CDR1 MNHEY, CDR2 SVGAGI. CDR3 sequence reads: CASRLTGAGETQYF. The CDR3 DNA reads TGTGCCAGCAGGCTTACAGGGGCGGGGGAGACCCAGTACTTC.

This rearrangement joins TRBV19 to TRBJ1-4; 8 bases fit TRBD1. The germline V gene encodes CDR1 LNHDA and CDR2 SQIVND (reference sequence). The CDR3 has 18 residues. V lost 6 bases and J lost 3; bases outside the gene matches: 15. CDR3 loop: CASSLGQGAPRSNEKLFF. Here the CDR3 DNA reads TGTGCCAGTAGCCTAGGACAGGGTGCCCCTCGGTCTAATGAAAAACTGTTTTTT.

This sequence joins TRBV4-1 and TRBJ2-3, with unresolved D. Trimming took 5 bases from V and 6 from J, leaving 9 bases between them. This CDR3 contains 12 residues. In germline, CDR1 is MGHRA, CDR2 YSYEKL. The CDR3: CASSWLMDTQYF. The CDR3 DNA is TGCGCCAGCAGCTGGCTGATGGATACGCAGTATTTT.

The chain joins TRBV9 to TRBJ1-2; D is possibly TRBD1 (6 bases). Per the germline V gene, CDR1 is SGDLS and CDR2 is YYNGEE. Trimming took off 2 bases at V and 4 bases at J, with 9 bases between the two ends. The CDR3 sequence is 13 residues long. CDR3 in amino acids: CASSVTGFYGYTF. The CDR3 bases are TGTGCCAGCAGCGTTACAGGGTTCTATGGCTACACCTTC.

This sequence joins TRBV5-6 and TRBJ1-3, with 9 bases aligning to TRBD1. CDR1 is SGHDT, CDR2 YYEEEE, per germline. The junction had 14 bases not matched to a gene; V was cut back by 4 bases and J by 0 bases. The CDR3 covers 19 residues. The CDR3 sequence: CASSPGPGQGETSGNTIYF. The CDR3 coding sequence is TGTGCCAGCAGCCCTGGGCCGGGACAGGGAGAAACCTCTGGAAACACCATATATTTT.

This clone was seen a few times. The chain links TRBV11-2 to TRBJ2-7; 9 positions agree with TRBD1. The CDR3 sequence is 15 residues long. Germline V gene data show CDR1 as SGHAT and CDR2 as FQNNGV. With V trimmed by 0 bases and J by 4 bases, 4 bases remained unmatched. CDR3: CASSLDRQGVYEQYV. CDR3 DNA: TGTGCCAGCAGCTTAGATAGACAGGGGGTGTACGAGCAGTACGTC.

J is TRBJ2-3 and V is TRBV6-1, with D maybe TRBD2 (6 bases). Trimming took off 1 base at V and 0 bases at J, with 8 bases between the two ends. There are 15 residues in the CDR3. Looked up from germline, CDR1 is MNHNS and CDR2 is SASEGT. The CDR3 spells CASSEVGGSTDTQYF. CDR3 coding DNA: TGTGCCAGCAGTGAAGTGGGGGGAAGCACAGATACGCAGTATTTT.